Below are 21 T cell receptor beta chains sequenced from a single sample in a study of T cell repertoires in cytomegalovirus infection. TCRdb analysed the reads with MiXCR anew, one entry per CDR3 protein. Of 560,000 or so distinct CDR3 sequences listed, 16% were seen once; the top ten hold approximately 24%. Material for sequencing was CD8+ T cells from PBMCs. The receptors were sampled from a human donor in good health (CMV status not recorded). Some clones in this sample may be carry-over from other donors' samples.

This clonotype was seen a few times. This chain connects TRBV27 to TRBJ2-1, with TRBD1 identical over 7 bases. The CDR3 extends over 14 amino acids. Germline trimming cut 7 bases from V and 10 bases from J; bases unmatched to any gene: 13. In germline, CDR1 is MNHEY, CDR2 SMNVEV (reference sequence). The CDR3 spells CASTPDRSFREQFF. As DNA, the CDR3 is TGTGCCAGCACCCCGGACAGGTCGTTCCGAGAGCAGTTCTTC.

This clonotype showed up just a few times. The CDR3 protein is CASSPRGATYNEQFF. The CDR3 DNA is TGTGCCAGCTCCCCGAGGGGGGCCACCTACAATGAGCAGTTCTTC. The rearrangement links TRBV28 to TRBJ2-1; D may match TRBD1 or TRBD2 (6 bases each). The CDR3 covers 15 residues. V dropped 8 bases and J dropped 2 bases, with 16 bases sitting between them. Germline V gives CDR1 MDHEN, CDR2 SYDVKM.

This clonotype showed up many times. Written as DNA, the CDR3 is TGTGCCAGCAGCTTCCGTCGGGACGGGATGTACGAGCAGTACTTC. Its protein product is CASSFRRDGMYEQYF. This sequence joins TRBV7-9 and TRBJ2-7; perhaps D is TRBD1 or TRBD2 (5 bases each). The V gene lost 3 bases and the J gene lost 4 bases, with 16 bases spanning the gap. The CDR3 is made up of 15 amino acids. Germline V gene data show CDR1 as SEHNR and CDR2 as FQNEAQ (reference sequence).

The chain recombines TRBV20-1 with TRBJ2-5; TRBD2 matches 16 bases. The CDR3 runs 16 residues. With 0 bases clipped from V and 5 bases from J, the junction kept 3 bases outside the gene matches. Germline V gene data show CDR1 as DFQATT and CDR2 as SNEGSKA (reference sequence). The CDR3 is CSAREGLAGGEETQYF. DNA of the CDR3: TGCAGTGCTAGAGAGGGACTAGCGGGAGGGGAGGAGACCCAGTACTTC.

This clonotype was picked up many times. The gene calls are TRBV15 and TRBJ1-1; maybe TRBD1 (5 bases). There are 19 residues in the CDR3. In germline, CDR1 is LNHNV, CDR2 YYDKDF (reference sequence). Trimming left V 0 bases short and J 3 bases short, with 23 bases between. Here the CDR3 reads CATSREALSRAGLDTEAFF. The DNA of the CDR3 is TGTGCCACCAGCAGAGAAGCCCTTTCCCGGGCAGGGTTGGACACTGAAGCTTTCTTT.

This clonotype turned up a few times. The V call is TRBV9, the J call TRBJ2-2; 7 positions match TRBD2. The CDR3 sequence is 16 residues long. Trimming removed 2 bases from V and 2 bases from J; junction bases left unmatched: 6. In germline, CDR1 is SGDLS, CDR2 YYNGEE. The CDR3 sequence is CASSVGTNRNTGELFF. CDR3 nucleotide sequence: TGTGCCAGCAGCGTCGGGACTAACCGAAACACCGGGGAGCTGTTTTTT.

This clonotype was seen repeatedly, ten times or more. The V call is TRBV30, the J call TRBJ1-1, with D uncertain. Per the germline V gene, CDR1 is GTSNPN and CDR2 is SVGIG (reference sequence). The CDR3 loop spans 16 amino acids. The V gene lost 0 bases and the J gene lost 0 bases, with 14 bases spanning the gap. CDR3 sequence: CAWSVDLGKMNTEAFF. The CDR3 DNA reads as TGTGCCTGGAGTGTAGATTTGGGAAAGATGAACACTGAAGCTTTCTTT.

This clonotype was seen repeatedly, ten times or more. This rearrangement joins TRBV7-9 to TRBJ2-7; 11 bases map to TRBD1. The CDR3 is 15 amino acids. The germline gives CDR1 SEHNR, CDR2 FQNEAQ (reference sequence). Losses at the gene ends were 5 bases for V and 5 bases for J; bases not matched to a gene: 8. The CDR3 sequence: CASSEGQGVFDEQYF. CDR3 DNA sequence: TGTGCCAGCAGCGAGGGACAGGGGGTATTTGACGAGCAGTACTTC.

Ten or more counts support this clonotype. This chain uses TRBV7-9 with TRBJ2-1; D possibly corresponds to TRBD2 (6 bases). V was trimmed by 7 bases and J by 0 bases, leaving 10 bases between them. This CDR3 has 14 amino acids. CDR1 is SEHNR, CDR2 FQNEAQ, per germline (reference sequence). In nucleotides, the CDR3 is TGTGCCAGCACTCGGGACTCCTCCTACAATGAGCAGTTCTTC. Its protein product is CASTRDSSYNEQFF.

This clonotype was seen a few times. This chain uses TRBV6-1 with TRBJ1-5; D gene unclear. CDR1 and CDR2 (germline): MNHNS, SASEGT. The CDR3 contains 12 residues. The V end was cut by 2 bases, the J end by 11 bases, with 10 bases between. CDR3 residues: CASSEPKRAQHF. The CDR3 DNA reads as TGTGCCAGCAGTGAACCCAAGAGGGCCCAGCATTTT.

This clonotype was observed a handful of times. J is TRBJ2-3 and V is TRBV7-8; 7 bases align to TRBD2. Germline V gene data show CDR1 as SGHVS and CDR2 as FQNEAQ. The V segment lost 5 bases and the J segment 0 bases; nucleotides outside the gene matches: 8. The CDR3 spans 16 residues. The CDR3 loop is CASSVKAGSSTDTQYF. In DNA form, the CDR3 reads TGTGCCAGCAGCGTAAAAGCGGGATCCAGCACAGATACGCAGTATTTT.

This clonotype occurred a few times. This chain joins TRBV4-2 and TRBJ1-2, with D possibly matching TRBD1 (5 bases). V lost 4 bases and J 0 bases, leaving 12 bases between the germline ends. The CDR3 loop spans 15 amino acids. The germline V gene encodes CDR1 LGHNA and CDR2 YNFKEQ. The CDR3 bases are TGTGCCAGCAGCCTCCTCAGGGCGACTAACTATGGCTACACCTTC. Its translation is CASSLLRATNYGYTF.

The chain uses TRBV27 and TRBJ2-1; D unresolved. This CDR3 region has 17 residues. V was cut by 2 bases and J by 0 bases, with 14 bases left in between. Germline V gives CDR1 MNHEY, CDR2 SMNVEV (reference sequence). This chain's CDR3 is CASSLVRPLSSYNEQFF. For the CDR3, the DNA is TGTGCCAGCAGTTTAGTCCGTCCCTTGAGCTCCTACAATGAGCAGTTCTTC.

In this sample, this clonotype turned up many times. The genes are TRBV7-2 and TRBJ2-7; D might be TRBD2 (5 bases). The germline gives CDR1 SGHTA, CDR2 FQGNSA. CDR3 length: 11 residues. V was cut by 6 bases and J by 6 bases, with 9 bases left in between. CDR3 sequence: CASRTNSEQYF. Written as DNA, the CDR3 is TGTGCCAGCAGGACTAACAGCGAGCAGTACTTC.

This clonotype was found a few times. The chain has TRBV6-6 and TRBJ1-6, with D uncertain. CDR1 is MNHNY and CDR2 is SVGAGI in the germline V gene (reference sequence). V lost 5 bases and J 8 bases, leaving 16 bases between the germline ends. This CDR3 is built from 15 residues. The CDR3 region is CASSGKRNGYSPLHF. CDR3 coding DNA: TGTGCCAGCAGTGGGAAGCGGAACGGTTATTCACCCCTCCACTTT.

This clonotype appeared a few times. This CDR3 is CASHDNSGANVLTF. CDR3 nucleotide sequence: TGTGCCAGCCACGACAACTCTGGGGCCAACGTCCTGACTTTC. J is TRBJ2-6 and V is TRBV7-9; D is uncertain. CDR3 length: 14 residues. Trimming pared 8 bases from V and 0 bases from J, leaving 8 bases between. Per the germline V gene, CDR1 is SEHNR and CDR2 is FQNEAQ (reference sequence).

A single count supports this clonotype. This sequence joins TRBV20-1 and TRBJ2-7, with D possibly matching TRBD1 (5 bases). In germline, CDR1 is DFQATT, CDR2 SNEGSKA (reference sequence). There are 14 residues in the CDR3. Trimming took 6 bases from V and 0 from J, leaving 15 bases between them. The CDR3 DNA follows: TGCAGTGCCATAGACAGAAACCTCTCCTACGAGCAGTACTTC. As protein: CSAIDRNLSYEQYF.

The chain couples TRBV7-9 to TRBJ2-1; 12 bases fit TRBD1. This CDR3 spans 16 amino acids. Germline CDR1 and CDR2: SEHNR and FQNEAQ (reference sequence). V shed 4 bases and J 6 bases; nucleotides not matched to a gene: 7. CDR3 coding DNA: TGTGCCAGCAGCTGGGGGGGACAGGGGGCCGTCAATGAGCAGTTCTTC. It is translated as CASSWGGQGAVNEQFF. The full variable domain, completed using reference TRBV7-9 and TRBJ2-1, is DTGVSQNPRHKITKRGQNVTFRCDPISEHNRLYWYRQTLGQGPEFLTYFQNEAQLEKSRLLSDRFSAERPKGSFSTLEIQRTEQGDSAMYLCASSWGGQGAVNEQFFGPGTRLTVL.

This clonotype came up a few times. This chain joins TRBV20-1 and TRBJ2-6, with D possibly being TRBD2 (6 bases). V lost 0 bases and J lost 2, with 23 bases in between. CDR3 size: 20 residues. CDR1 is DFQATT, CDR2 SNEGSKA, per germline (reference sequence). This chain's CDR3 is CSARDLRLASRRAGANVLTF. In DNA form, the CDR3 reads TGCAGTGCTAGAGATCTAAGGCTAGCGTCCCGACGGGCTGGGGCCAACGTCCTGACTTTC.

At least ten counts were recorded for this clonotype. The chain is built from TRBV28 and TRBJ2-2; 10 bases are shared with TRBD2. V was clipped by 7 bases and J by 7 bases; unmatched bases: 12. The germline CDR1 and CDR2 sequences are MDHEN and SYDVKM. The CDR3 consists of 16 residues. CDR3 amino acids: CASIFSGAGGIGELFF. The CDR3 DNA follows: TGTGCCAGCATTTTTTCGGGAGCGGGAGGGATCGGGGAGCTGTTTTTT.

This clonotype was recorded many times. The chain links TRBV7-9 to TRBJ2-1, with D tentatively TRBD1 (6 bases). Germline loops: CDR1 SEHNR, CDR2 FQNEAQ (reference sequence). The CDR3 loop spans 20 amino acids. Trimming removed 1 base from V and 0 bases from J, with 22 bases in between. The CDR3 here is CASSLGYGTYRSSSYNEQFF. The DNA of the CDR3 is TGTGCCAGCAGCTTAGGATACGGGACATACAGATCGAGCTCCTACAATGAGCAGTTCTTC.